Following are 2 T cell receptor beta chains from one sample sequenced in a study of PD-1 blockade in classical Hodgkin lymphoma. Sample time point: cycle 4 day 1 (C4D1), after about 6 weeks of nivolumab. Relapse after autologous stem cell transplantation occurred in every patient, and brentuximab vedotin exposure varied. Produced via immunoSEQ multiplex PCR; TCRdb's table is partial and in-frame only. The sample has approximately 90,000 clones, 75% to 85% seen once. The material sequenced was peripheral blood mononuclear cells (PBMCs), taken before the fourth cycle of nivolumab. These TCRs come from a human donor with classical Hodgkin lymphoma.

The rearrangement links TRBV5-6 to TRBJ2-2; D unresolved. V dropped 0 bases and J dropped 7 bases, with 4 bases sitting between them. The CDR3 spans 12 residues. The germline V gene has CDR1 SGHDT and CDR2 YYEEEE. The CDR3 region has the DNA TGTGCCAGCAGCTTGGGTATCGGGGAGCTGTTTTTT. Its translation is CASSLGIGELFF. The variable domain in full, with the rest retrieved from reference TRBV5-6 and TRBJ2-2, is DAGVTQSPTHLIKTRGQQVTLRCSPKSGHDTVSWYQQALGQGPQFIFQYYEEEERQRGNFPDRFSGHQFPNYSSELNVNALLLGDSALYLCASSLGIGELFFGEGSRLTVL.

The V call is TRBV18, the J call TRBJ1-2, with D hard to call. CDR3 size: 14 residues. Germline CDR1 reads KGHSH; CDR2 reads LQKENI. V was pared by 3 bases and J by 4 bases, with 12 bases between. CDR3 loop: CASSPSPEIYGYTF. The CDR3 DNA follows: TGTGCCAGCTCACCGTCCCCTGAGATCTATGGCTACACCTTC.